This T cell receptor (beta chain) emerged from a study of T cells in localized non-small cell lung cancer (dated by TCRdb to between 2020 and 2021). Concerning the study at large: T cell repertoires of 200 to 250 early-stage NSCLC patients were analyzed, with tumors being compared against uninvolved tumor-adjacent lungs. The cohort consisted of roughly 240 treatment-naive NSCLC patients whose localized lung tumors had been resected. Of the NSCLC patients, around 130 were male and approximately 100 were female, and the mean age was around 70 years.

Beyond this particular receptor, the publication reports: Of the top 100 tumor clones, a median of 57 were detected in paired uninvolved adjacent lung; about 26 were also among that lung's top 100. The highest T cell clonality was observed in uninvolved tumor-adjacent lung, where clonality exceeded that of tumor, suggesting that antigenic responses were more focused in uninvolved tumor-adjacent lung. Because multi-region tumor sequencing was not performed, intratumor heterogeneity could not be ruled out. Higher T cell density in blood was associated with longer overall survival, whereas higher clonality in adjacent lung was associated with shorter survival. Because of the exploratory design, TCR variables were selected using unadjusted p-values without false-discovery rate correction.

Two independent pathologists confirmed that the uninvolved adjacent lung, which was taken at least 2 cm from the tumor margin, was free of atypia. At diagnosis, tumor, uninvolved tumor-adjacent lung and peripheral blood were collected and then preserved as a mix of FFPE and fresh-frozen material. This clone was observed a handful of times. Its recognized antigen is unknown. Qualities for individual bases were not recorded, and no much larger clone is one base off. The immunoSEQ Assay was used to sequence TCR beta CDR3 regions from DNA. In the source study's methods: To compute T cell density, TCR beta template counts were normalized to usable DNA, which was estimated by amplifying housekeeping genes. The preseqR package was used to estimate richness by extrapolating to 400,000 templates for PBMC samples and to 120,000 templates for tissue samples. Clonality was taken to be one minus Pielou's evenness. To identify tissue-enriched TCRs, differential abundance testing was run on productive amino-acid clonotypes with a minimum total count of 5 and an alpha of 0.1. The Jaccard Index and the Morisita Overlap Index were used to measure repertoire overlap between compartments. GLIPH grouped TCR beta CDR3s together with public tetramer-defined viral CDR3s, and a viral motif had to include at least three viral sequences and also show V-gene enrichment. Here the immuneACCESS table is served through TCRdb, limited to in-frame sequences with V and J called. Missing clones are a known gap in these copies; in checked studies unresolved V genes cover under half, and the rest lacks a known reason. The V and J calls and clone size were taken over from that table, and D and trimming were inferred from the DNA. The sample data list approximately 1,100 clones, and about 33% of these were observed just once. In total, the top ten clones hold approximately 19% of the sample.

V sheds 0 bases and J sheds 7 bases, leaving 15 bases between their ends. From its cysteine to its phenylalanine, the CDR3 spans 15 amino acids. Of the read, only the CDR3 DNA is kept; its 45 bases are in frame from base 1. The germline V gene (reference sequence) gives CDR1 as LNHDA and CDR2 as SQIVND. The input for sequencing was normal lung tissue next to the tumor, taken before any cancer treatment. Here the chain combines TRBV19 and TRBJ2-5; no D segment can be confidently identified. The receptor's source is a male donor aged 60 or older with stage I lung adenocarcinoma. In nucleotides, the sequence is TGTGCCAGTAGTATAGATGACCGCAGCCAACCGACCCAGTACTTC. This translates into CASSIDDRSQPTQYF.